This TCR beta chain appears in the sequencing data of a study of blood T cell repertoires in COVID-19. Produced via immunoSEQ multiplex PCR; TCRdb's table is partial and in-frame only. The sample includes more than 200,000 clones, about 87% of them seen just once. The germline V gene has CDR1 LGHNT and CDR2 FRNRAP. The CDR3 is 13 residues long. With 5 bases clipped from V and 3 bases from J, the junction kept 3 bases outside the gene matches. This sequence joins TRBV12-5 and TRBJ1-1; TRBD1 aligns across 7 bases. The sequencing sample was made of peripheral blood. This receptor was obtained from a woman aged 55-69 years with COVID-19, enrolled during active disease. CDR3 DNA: TGTGCTAGTGGTCCACAGGGGCACACTGAAGCTTTCTTT. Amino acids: CASGPQGHTEAFF. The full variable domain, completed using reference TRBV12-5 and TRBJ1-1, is DARVTQTPRHKVTEMGQEVTMRCQPILGHNTVFWYRQTMMQGLELLAYFRNRAPLDDSGMPKDRFSAEMPDATLATLKIQPSEPRDSAVYFCASGPQGHTEAFFGQGTRLTVV.